The 9 T cell receptor beta chains presented below share a single source sample, sequenced in a study of PD-1 blockade in mismatch repair-deficient tumors. Repertoires were generated with immunoSEQ multiplex PCR, while TCRdb's copy carries only in-frame clones and drops some. The sample consists of more than 85,000 clones, 82% of them appearing once. Specimen: peripheral blood, collected roughly eight months after starting pembrolizumab. The receptors here all came from an adult with mismatch repair-deficient cancer.

The chain carries TRBV4-2 and TRBJ1-3, with no clear D. V was shortened by 1 base and J by 0 bases, with 10 bases between the two germline ends. The CDR3 spans 16 residues. Germline V gene sequence: CDR1 LGHNA, CDR2 YNFKEQ. The CDR3 region has the DNA TGTGCCAGCAGCCAAGCGGCCGGGCTCTCTGGAAACACCATATATTTT. Translated, it gives CASSQAAGLSGNTIYF.

The chain recombines TRBV13 with TRBJ2-1; TRBD2 agrees at 11 bases. This CDR3 has 15 amino acids. Germline loops: CDR1 PRHDT, CDR2 FYEKMQ (reference sequence). After removal of 5 bases from V and 7 bases from J, the junction contained 7 bases not matched to a gene. CDR3 loop: CASSPRTSGPNEQFF. For the CDR3, the DNA is TGTGCCAGCAGCCCCCGGACTAGCGGGCCTAATGAGCAGTTCTTC. Combining the CDR3 with reference TRBV13 and TRBJ2-1 gives the whole variable domain AAGVIQSPRHLIKEKRETATLKCYPIPRHDTVYWYQQGPGQDPQFLISFYEKMQSDKGSIPDRFSAQQFSDYHSELNMSSLELGDSALYFCASSPRTSGPNEQFFGPGTRLTVL.

Only a few counts were recorded for this clone. V gene TRBV4-2 combines with J gene TRBJ2-5; maybe TRBD1 (6 bases). Trimming shortened V by 0 bases and J by 7 bases, and 18 bases separated the two germline ends. In germline, CDR1 is LGHNA, CDR2 YNFKEQ. The CDR3 is made up of 16 amino acids. This CDR3 is CASSQDLRGSYGTQYF. The CDR3 DNA reads TGTGCCAGCAGCCAAGATTTAAGGGGGTCATATGGGACCCAGTACTTC.

The CDR3 is CASSSSGTRETQYF. CDR3 bases: TGTGCCAGCAGTTCTTCAGGCACGCGGGAGACCCAGTACTTC. The gene calls are TRBV11-2 and TRBJ2-5; D is uncertain. V lost 6 bases, J lost 5 bases, and 16 bases lay in between. Germline CDR1 reads SGHAT; CDR2 reads FQNNGV. This CDR3 contains 14 residues. The variable domain in full, with the rest retrieved from reference TRBV11-2 and TRBJ2-5, is EAGVAQSPRYKIIEKRQSVAFWCNPISGHATLYWYQQILGQGPKLLIQFQNNGVVDDSQLPKDRFSAERLKGVDSTLKIQPAKLEDSAVYLCASSSSGTRETQYFGPGTRLLVL.

V is TRBV5-1 and J is TRBJ1-2; TRBD1 matches at 7 bases. There are 13 residues in the CDR3. From germline, CDR1 is SGHRS and CDR2 YFSETQ. The ends lost 4 bases at V and 6 bases at J; junction bases unmatched: 6. The CDR3 bases are TGCGCCAGCAGCGGAGACGGACAGGATGGCTACACCTTC. Its translation: CASSGDGQDGYTF. Based on the CDR3 plus reference TRBV5-1 and TRBJ1-2, the full variable domain is KAGVTQTPRYLIKTRGQQVTLSCSPISGHRSVSWYQQTPGQGLQFLFEYFSETQRNKGNFPGRFSGRQFSNSRSEMNVSTLELGDSALYLCASSGDGQDGYTFGSGTRLTVV.

The chain uses TRBV7-8 and TRBJ1-1; a possible D gene is TRBD1 (5 bases). V was clipped by 1 base and J by 0 bases, with 15 bases between them. This CDR3 has 17 residues. The germline CDR1 and CDR2 sequences are SGHVS and FQNEAQ. The CDR3 coding sequence is TGTGCCAGCAGCTTAGAAAGGGCAGGGAGCATGAACACTGAAGCTTTCTTT. Amino acids: CASSLERAGSMNTEAFF. Full variable domain (outside the CDR3, taken from reference TRBV7-8 and TRBJ1-1): GAGVSQSPRYKVAKRGQDVALRCDPISGHVSLFWYQQALGQGPEFLTYFQNEAQLDKSGLPSDRFFAERPEGSVSTLKIQRTQQEDSAVYLCASSLERAGSMNTEAFFGQGTRLTVV.

This clone came up a few times. The rearrangement links TRBV29-1 to TRBJ1-1; D is undetermined. Trimming left V 1 base short and J 8 bases short, with 14 bases between. The CDR3 is 13 residues long. Germline lookup yields CDR1 SQVTM and CDR2 ANQGSEA. CDR3 region: CSVEGGRAQEAFF. CDR3 in DNA: TGCAGCGTTGAAGGGGGTAGGGCGCAGGAAGCTTTCTTT.

V gene TRBV11-3 combines with J gene TRBJ1-1; no clear D. This CDR3 is 15 amino acids long. Germline V gene sequence: CDR1 SGHNT, CDR2 YENEEA. The V gene lost 0 bases and the J gene lost 0 bases, with 8 bases spanning the gap. CDR3 sequence (DNA): TGTGCCAGCAGCTTAGAGGGTACGATGAACACTGAAGCTTTCTTT. Protein: CASSLEGTMNTEAFF.

This clone came up a few times. CDR3 nucleotides: TGTGCCAGCAGCGTAGAGGGCGCTCAGCCCCAGCATTTT. This codes for CASSVEGAQPQHF. This chain connects TRBV9 to TRBJ1-5; D is uncertain. The CDR3 runs to 13 residues. The germline CDR1 and CDR2 sequences are SGDLS and YYNGEE. With 0 bases removed from V and 6 bases from J, the gap between germline ends came to 7 bases. The entire variable domain, with the rest obtained from reference TRBV9 and TRBJ1-5, is as follows: DSGVTQTPKHLITATGQRVTLRCSPRSGDLSVYWYQQSLDQGLQFLIQYYNGEERAKGNILERFSAQQFPDLHSELNLSSLELGDSALYFCASSVEGAQPQHFGDGTRLSIL.